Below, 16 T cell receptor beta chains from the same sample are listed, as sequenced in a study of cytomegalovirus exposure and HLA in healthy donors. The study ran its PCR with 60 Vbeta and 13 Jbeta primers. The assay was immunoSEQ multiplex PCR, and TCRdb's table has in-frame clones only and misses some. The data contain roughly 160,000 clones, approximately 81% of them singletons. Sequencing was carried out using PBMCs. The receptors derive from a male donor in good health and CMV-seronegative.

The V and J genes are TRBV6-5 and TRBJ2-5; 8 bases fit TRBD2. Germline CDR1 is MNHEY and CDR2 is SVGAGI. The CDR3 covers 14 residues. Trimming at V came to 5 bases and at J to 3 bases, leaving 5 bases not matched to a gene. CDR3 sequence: CASSPSAGEETQYF. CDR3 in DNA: TGTGCCAGCAGTCCCTCAGCGGGAGAAGAGACCCAGTACTTC.

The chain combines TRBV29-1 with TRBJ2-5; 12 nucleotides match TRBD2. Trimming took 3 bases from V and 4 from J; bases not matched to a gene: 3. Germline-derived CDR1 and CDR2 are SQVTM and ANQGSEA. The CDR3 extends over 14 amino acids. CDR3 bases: TGCAGCGTTGAGAAGACTAGCGGGAGAGAGACCCAGTACTTC. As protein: CSVEKTSGRETQYF.

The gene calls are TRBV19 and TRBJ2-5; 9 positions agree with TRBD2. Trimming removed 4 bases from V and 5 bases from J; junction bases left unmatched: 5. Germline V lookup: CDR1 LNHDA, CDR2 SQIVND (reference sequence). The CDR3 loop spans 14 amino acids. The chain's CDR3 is CASSSGGGVETQYF. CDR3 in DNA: TGTGCCAGTAGTAGCGGGGGGGGTGTGGAGACCCAGTACTTC.

As DNA, the CDR3 is TGTGCCAGCAGCTCCAAGATTCGGGGGGGACAGTACTATGGCTACACCTTC. Protein: CASSSKIRGGQYYGYTF. This chain connects TRBV7-8 to TRBJ1-2; 7 bases match TRBD1. Germline V gene lookup returns CDR1 SGHVS and CDR2 FQNEAQ. With V trimmed by 4 bases and J by 3 bases, 14 bases remained unmatched. The CDR3 extends over 17 amino acids.

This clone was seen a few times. The CDR3: CSARRLAGETYEQYF. The CDR3, as DNA: TGCAGCGCCCGGCGACTAGCGGGAGAGACCTACGAGCAGTACTTC. This chain uses TRBV29-1 with TRBJ2-7; 12 bases agree with TRBD2. V shed 7 bases, J shed 2 bases, and the junction held 9 bases outside the gene matches. Germline V gene sequence: CDR1 SQVTM, CDR2 ANQGSEA. CDR3 length equals 15 residues.

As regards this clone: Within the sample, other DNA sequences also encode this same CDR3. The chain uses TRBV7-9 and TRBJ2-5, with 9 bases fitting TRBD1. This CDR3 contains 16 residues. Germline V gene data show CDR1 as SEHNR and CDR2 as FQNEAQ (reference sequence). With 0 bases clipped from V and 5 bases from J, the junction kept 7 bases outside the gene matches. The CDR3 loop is CASSLATGQGRETQYF. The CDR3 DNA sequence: TGTGCCAGCAGCTTAGCGACAGGACAGGGGCGTGAGACCCAGTACTTC.

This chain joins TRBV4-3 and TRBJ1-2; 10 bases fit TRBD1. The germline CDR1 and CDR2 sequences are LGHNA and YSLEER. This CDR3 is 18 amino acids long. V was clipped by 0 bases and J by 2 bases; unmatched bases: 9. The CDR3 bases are TGCGCCAGCAGCCAAGATTGGGAATGGGGACAGGGGAACTATGGCTACACCTTC. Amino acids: CASSQDWEWGQGNYGYTF.

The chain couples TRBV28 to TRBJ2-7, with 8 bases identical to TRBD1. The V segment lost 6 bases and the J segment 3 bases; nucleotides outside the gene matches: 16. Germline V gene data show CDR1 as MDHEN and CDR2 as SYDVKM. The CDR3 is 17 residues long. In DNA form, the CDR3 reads TGTGCCAGCAGCTTTGGAAGCCGCCGGGGGACAGGCTACGAGCAGTACTTC. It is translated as CASSFGSRRGTGYEQYF.

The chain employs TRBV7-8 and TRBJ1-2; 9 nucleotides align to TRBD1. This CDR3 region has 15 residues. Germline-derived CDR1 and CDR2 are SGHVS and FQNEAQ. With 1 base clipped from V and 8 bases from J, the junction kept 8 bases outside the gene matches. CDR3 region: CASSLVPTGGHGYTF. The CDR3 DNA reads TGTGCCAGCAGCTTAGTTCCCACAGGGGGCCACGGCTACACCTTC.

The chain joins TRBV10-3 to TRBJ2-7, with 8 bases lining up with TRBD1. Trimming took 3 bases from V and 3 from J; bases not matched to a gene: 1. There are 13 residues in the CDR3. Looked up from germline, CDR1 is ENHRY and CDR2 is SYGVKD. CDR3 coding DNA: TGTGCCATCAGTGACAGGGGGCACTACGAGCAGTACTTC. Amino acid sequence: CAISDRGHYEQYF.

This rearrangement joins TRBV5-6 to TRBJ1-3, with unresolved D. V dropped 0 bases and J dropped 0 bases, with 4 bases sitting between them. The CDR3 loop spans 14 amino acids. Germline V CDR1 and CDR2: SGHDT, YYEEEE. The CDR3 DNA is TGTGCCAGCAGCTTGGTGAGCTCTGGAAACACCATATATTTT. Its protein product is CASSLVSSGNTIYF.

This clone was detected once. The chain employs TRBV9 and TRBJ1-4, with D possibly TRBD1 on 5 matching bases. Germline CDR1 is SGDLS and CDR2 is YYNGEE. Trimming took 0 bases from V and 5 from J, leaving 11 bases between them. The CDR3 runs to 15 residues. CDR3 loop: CASSVGGQGNEKLFF. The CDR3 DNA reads TGTGCCAGCAGCGTAGGAGGCCAGGGCAATGAAAAACTGTTTTTT.

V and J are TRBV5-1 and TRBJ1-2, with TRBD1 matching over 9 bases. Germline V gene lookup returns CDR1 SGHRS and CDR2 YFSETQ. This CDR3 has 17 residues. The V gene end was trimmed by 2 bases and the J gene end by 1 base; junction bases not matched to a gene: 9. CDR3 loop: CASSFEGQGFFNYGYTF. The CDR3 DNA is TGCGCCAGCAGCTTCGAGGGACAGGGATTTTTTAACTATGGCTACACCTTC.

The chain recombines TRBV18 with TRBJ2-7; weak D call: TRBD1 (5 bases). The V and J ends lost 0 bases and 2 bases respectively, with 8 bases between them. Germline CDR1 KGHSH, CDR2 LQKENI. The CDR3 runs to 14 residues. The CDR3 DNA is TGTGCCAGCTCACCACCGGACAAGACCTACGAGCAGTACTTC. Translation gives CASSPPDKTYEQYF.

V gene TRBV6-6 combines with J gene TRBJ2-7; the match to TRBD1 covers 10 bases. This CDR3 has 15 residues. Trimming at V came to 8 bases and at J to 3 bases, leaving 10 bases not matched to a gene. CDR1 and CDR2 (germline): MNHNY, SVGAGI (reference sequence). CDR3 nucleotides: TGTGCCAGCCGCCCCCCGGGACAGGGGAACTACGAGCAGTACTTC. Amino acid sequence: CASRPPGQGNYEQYF.

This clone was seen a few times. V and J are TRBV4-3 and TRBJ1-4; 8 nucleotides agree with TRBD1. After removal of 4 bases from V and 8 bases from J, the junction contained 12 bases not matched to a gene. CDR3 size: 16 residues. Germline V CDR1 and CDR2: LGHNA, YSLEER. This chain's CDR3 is CASSLQQGDRDEKLFF. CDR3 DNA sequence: TGCGCCAGCAGCCTCCAACAGGGGGACCGGGACGAAAAACTGTTTTTT.